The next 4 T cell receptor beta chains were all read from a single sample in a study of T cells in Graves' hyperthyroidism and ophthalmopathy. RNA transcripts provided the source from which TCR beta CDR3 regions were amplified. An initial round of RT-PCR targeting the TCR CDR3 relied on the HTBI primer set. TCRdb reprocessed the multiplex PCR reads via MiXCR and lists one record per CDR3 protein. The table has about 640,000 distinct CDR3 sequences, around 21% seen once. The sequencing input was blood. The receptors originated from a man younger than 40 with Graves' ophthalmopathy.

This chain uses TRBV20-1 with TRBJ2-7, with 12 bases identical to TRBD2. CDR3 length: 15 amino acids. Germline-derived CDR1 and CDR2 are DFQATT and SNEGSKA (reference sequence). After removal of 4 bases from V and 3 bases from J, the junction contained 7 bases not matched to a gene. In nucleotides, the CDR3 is TGCAGTGCTAAAAAGCGACTAGCGGGAGTCTACGAGCAGTACTTC. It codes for CSAKKRLAGVYEQYF.

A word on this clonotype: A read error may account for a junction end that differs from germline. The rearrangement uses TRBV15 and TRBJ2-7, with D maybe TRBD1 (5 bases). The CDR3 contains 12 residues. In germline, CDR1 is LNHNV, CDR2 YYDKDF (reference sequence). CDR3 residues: CTTSPMGREQYF. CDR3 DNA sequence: TGTACCACCAGCCCGATGGGGCGGGAGCAGTACTTC.

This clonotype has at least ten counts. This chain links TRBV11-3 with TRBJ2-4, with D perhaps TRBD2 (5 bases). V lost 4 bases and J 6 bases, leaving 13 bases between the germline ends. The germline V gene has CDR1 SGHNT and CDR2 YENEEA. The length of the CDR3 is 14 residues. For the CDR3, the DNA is TGTGCCAGCAGCTCGGCCTGGGAGAGAAACATTCAGTACTTC. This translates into CASSSAWERNIQYF.

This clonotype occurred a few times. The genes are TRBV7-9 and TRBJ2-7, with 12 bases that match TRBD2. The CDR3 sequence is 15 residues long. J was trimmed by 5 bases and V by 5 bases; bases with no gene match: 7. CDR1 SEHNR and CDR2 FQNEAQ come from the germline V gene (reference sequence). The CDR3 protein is CASSILAGGPHEQYF. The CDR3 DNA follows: TGTGCCAGCAGCATTCTAGCGGGAGGGCCCCACGAGCAGTACTTC.